The 8 T cell receptor beta chains below come from one sample, sequenced in a study of post-analysis software for immune sequencing data. Findings of the study overall: About five TRBV segments were more frequent in patients than controls; TRBV5-6, TRBV5-1 and TRBV20-1 belonged to this group.

Built from TCR beta cDNA, the libraries had unique molecular identifiers in them. TCRdb processed the PCR reads anew with MiXCR; each CDR3 protein has one entry. The repertoire includes hundreds of thousands of distinct CDR3 sequences, around 50% of them detected once, and 4.6% sits in the top ten. What these receptors recognize is not known. Sequencing was carried out using blood. The receptors originated from a girl aged 10 to 17 with multiple sclerosis.

This rearrangement joins TRBV6-6 to TRBJ1-1; 7 nucleotides align to TRBD1. The CDR3 is made up of 16 amino acids. Per the germline V gene, CDR1 is MNHNY and CDR2 is SVGAGI (reference sequence). J was trimmed by 1 base and V by 2 bases; bases with no gene match: 7. The CDR3 sequence: CASSYPQGEKNTEAFF. CDR3 DNA sequence: TGTGCCAGCAGTTACCCTCAGGGGGAGAAGAACACTGAAGCTTTCTTT.

The gene calls are TRBV20-1 and TRBJ1-4, with D unresolved. CDR1 and CDR2 from the germline V gene are DFQATT and SNEGSKA (reference sequence). V dropped 5 bases and J dropped 11 bases, with 18 bases sitting between them. CDR3 length equals 13 residues. In DNA form, the CDR3 reads TGCAGTGCTGGCCCGAATGACATGATGAAACTGTTTTTT. It codes for CSAGPNDMMKLFF.

The chain joins TRBV12-3 or TRBV12-4 to TRBJ2-5; 7 bases map to TRBD1. Matching the DNA end better, TRBJ2-7 makes the J call doubtful. CDR3 length equals 15 residues. The CDR3: CASSLTGRPPDEQYF. The CDR3 region has the DNA TGTGCCAGCAGTTTGACAGGGAGACCCCCGGACGAGCAGTACTTC.

This clonotype was seen a few times. V gene TRBV5-1 combines with J gene TRBJ2-5; D uncertain. Germline V lookup: CDR1 SGHRS, CDR2 YFSETQ. Trimming stripped 4 bases from V and 0 bases from J, with 7 bases between. The CDR3 covers 13 residues. CDR3 DNA: TGCGCCAGCAGCAATCTGTACCAAGAGACCCAGTACTTC. Its translation is CASSNLYQETQYF.

This clonotype has only one observation. This chain connects TRBV12-3 or TRBV12-4 to TRBJ2-1; 9 bases fit TRBD1. This CDR3 has 14 amino acids. J was trimmed by 6 bases and V by 8 bases; bases with no gene match: 8. CDR3 sequence reads: CASDPGTGSNEQFF. The CDR3 DNA follows: TGTGCCAGCGATCCCGGGACAGGGAGCAATGAGCAGTTCTTC.

This clonotype was counted a few times. This sequence joins TRBV6-5 and TRBJ2-7; 8 nucleotides line up with TRBD1. The CDR3 is made up of 15 amino acids. The J segment lost 5 bases and the V segment lost 0 bases, leaving 6 bases of the junction unmatched. Germline V gene lookup returns CDR1 MNHEY and CDR2 SVGAGI. CDR3 DNA sequence: TGTGCCAGCAGTTACTCGGACAGGGAATCGGACGAGCAGTACTTC. The encoded protein is CASSYSDRESDEQYF.

The chain couples TRBV29-1 to TRBJ2-6; 8 bases align to TRBD1. CDR1 is SQVTM and CDR2 is ANQGSEA in the germline V gene. This CDR3 comprises 17 residues. The trim removed 4 bases at V and 0 bases at J, leaving 8 bases unmatched. The CDR3 is CSVALTGATSGANVLTF. CDR3 nucleotides: TGCAGCGTTGCCCTGACAGGGGCGACCTCTGGGGCCAACGTCCTGACTTTC.

This chain uses TRBV12-3 or TRBV12-4 with TRBJ2-5; D unclear. The CDR3 runs 12 residues. V was cut by 6 bases and J by 2 bases, with 7 bases left in between. The CDR3 DNA reads TGTGCCAGCAGCGTCAAACAAGAGACCCAGTACTTC. It is translated as CASSVKQETQYF.